The 20 T cell receptor beta chains presented below share a single source sample, sequenced in a study of radiotherapy plus CTLA-4 blockade in lung cancer. TCRdb keeps only in-frame clones here, not all; method: immunoSEQ multiplex PCR. The sample has around 110,000 clones, around 85% seen once. The sample in question was peripheral blood, obtained from a patient treated with radiotherapy plus ipilimumab. The receptors shown here come from a human donor with non-small cell lung cancer that progressed on radiotherapy plus ipilimumab. Some clones in this sample may be carry-over from other donors' samples.

CDR3 in amino acids: CASSLSAIRSYEQYF. CDR3 sequence (DNA): TGCGCCAGCAGCTTGTCAGCCATACGCTCCTACGAGCAGTACTTC. The V and J genes are TRBV5-1 and TRBJ2-7; D remains ambiguous. The germline CDR1 and CDR2 sequences are SGHRS and YFSETQ. Trimming removed 1 base at V and 0 bases at J, with 11 bases between. This CDR3 spans 15 amino acids.

CDR3 DNA: TGTGCCAGCAGTGAAGTCGGAGGGTCCGGCTACACCTTC. It is translated as CASSEVGGSGYTF. The V gene is TRBV25-1, the J gene TRBJ1-2; D is unclear. The CDR3 loop spans 13 amino acids. Germline V gene data show CDR1 as MGHDK and CDR2 as SYGVNS. Between the trimmed V and J ends, which lost 2 bases and 8 bases, there was a span of 12 bases.

The J gene is TRBJ1-1, the V gene TRBV10-3; 8 bases fit TRBD1. The CDR3 consists of 14 residues. Germline loops: CDR1 ENHRY, CDR2 SYGVKD. The J segment lost 1 base and the V segment lost 6 bases, leaving 4 bases of the junction unmatched. The CDR3 sequence is CAISRTGRNTEAFF. The DNA of the CDR3 is TGTGCCATCAGCCGGACAGGGAGGAACACTGAAGCTTTCTTT.

The chain is built from TRBV7-3 and TRBJ2-2, with D uncertain. Trimming shortened V by 2 bases and J by 2 bases, and 6 bases separated the two germline ends. This CDR3 region has 14 residues. CDR1 and CDR2 from the germline V gene are SGHTA and FQGTGA. The CDR3 loop is CASSLWANTGELFF. The CDR3 DNA reads TGTGCCAGCAGCTTATGGGCAAACACCGGGGAGCTGTTTTTT.

In DNA form, the CDR3 reads TGCGCCAGCAGCTTGGATAGGCGTCAGGGGGTTTACGAGCAGTACTTC. It yields the protein CASSLDRRQGVYEQYF. The chain employs TRBV5-1 and TRBJ2-7; 7 bases agree with TRBD1. Germline V CDR1 and CDR2: SGHRS, YFSETQ. The junction had 10 bases not matched to a gene; V was cut back by 0 bases and J by 4 bases. This CDR3 is built from 16 residues.

The V call is TRBV6-5, the J call TRBJ2-1; D perhaps matches TRBD2 (7 bases). The CDR3 is 14 residues long. Germline V gene lookup returns CDR1 MNHEY and CDR2 SVGAGI. The CDR3 loop is CATRRGASYNEQFF. CDR3 sequence (DNA): TGTGCTACTCGTCGGGGGGCCTCCTACAATGAGCAGTTCTTC.

The rearrangement uses TRBV25-1 and TRBJ2-1; perhaps TRBD1 as D (7 bases). Germline CDR1 and CDR2: MGHDK and SYGVNS. Trimming cost V 3 bases and J 0 bases, with 12 bases left between them. The CDR3 length is 16 residues. Here the CDR3 DNA reads TGTGCCAGCAGTGATCAGGGGGGAAGCTCCTACAATGAGCAGTTCTTC. This gives the protein CASSDQGGSSYNEQFF.

In regard to this clone: The germline gene is not matched at one end of the junction; a read error may be the cause. The rearrangement links TRBV7-2 to TRBJ2-7; TRBD1 matches 8 bases. Germline CDR1 is SGHTA and CDR2 is FQGNSA. The CDR3 length is 11 residues. For the CDR3, the DNA is TGTGCCAGCAGCTTAGGGGACAGGCCTTCATTC. Translating gives CASSLGDRPSF.

This clone was detected a few times. The chain has TRBV10-3 and TRBJ1-3; no firm D call. The V end was cut by 5 bases, the J end by 4 bases, with 6 bases between. The germline V gene has CDR1 ENHRY and CDR2 SYGVKD. This CDR3 has 12 amino acids. The CDR3 loop is CAISREGNTIYF. The CDR3 coding sequence is TGTGCCATCAGTAGGGAAGGAAACACCATATATTTT.

The V gene is TRBV19, the J gene TRBJ1-1; D is possibly TRBD1 (6 bases). The CDR3 is 16 residues long. The germline V gene encodes CDR1 LNHDA and CDR2 SQIVND (reference sequence). Trimming left V 2 bases short and J 0 bases short, with 13 bases between. This chain's CDR3 is CASSITRTVLNTEAFF. In nucleotides, the CDR3 is TGTGCCAGTAGTATAACTAGGACAGTCCTGAACACTGAAGCTTTCTTT.

This rearrangement joins TRBV7-9 to TRBJ2-1; the D is unclear. CDR1 and CDR2 (germline): SEHNR, FQNEAQ (reference sequence). There are 14 residues in the CDR3. Between the trimmed V and J ends, which lost 5 bases and 1 base, there was a span of 9 bases. CDR3 loop: CASSPLQSYNEQFF. The CDR3 DNA follows: TGTGCCAGCAGCCCCCTCCAGTCCTACAATGAGCAGTTCTTC.

The genes are TRBV30 and TRBJ1-1, with D uncertain. Trimming left V 0 bases short and J 1 base short, with 6 bases between. Germline V gives CDR1 GTSNPN, CDR2 SVGIG (reference sequence). The CDR3 loop spans 13 amino acids. CDR3 sequence (DNA): TGTGCCTGGAGTGTACGGGAGAACACTGAAGCTTTCTTT. This encodes CAWSVRENTEAFF.

The rearrangement links TRBV19 to TRBJ2-7; 9 bases map to TRBD2. Per germline, CDR1 LNHDA and CDR2 SQIVND (reference sequence). This CDR3 comprises 15 residues. J was trimmed by 5 bases and V by 3 bases; bases with no gene match: 8. The CDR3 sequence is CASSIHEAGGNEQYF. For the CDR3, the DNA is TGTGCCAGTAGTATTCATGAGGCGGGGGGGAACGAGCAGTACTTC.

The J gene is TRBJ1-2, the V gene TRBV5-1, with TRBD1 matching over 9 bases. From germline, CDR1 is SGHRS and CDR2 YFSETQ. The CDR3 covers 16 residues. The V gene end was trimmed by 0 bases and the J gene end by 7 bases; junction bases not matched to a gene: 10. The CDR3 nucleotides read TGCGCCAGCAGCTTGGGGGACAGGGTTCGTGGGGTTGGCTACACCTTC. Its protein is CASSLGDRVRGVGYTF.

About this clone: An end of the junction differs from the germline gene, which may be a read error. The chain recombines TRBV7-7 with TRBJ2-5; D gene uncertain. The length of the CDR3 is 14 residues. Germline loops: CDR1 SSHAT, CDR2 FNYEAQ (reference sequence). The chain's CDR3 is CASSRPDRAETQYF. The CDR3 DNA is TGTGCTAGCAGTCGACCGGATAGGGCAGAGACCCAGTACTTC.

This clone was detected a few times. DNA of the CDR3: TGTGCCAGCAGTAACTCCGGGACAGGGGGCTATGGCTACACCTTC. It yields the protein CASSNSGTGGYGYTF. This chain joins TRBV27 and TRBJ1-2; 11 bases are shared with TRBD1. The CDR3 length is 15 residues. Looked up from germline, CDR1 is MNHEY and CDR2 is SMNVEV (reference sequence). V lost 5 bases to trimming and J lost 4 bases; unmatched junction nucleotides: 6.

The J gene is TRBJ1-6, the V gene TRBV9; no definite D call. The germline gives CDR1 SGDLS, CDR2 YYNGEE. The CDR3 is 16 residues long. The V end was cut by 0 bases, the J end by 11 bases, with 18 bases between. CDR3 nucleotides: TGTGCCAGCAGCGTAGATTTAGGGCCCATCGGGACACCCCTCCACTTT. This encodes CASSVDLGPIGTPLHF.

This clone was found a few times. This chain links TRBV6-1 with TRBJ2-3, with TRBD2 matching 11 bases. V shed 4 bases and J 4 bases; nucleotides not matched to a gene: 1. The germline CDR1 and CDR2 sequences are MNHNS and SASEGT. The CDR3 spans 14 residues. The CDR3: CASSAGLAADTQYF. CDR3 bases: TGTGCCAGCAGTGCGGGACTAGCGGCAGATACGCAGTATTTT.

The rearrangement uses TRBV7-6 and TRBJ2-1; 10 nucleotides agree with TRBD2. CDR1 SGHVS and CDR2 FNYEAQ come from the germline V gene. The CDR3 is made up of 20 amino acids. V lost 4 bases and J lost 1; bases outside the gene matches: 16. The CDR3 here is CASSSRRGVAGGSSYNEQFF. In DNA form, the CDR3 reads TGTGCCAGCAGCTCCAGACGCGGGGTAGCGGGGGGCTCATCCTACAATGAGCAGTTCTTC.

The rearrangement links TRBV9 to TRBJ2-3; unclear D gene. The V end was cut by 0 bases, the J end by 5 bases, with 10 bases between. The CDR3 has 14 amino acids. CDR1 SGDLS and CDR2 YYNGEE come from the germline V gene. The CDR3 loop is CASSVDPGKDTQYF. Here the CDR3 DNA reads TGTGCCAGCAGCGTAGATCCTGGTAAAGATACGCAGTATTTT. The whole variable domain, filled in from reference TRBV9 and TRBJ2-3, reads DSGVTQTPKHLITATGQRVTLRCSPRSGDLSVYWYQQSLDQGLQFLIQYYNGEERAKGNILERFSAQQFPDLHSELNLSSLELGDSALYFCASSVDPGKDTQYFGPGTRLTVL.